Sequencing of this T cell receptor (beta chain) was carried out in a study of immune evolution from preneoplasia to lung adenocarcinoma. Profiling relied on immunoSEQ multiplex PCR, and the TCRdb table lists in-frame clones only, not all of them. Of approximately 4,300 clones listed, roughly 88% are singletons. The sequence was collected from a person aged 60 to 85 with lung adenocarcinoma. Sequences were obtained from FFPE lung adenocarcinoma in situ tissue.

The CDR3 spells CATSTGLAETQYF. DNA for the CDR3: TGTGCCACCAGCACCGGACTAGCAGAGACCCAGTACTTC. V is TRBV15 and J is TRBJ2-5; 8 bases line up with TRBD2. The CDR3 length is 13 residues. Germline V gene lookup returns CDR1 LNHNV and CDR2 YYDKDF (reference sequence). J gave up 4 bases and V 4 bases, and 2 bases lay outside the gene matches.